This T cell receptor (beta chain) stems from a study of early T cells in non-severe SARS-CoV-2 infection. Study-wide results and limits: A preference for anti-spike CD8 responses marked VDJdb matching, which missed private and CD4 specificities.

The germline CDR1 and CDR2 sequences are LNHDA and SQIVND (reference sequence). Trimming left V 4 bases short and J 6 bases short, with 8 bases between. The CDR3 loop spans 12 amino acids. TCRdb passed the 5' RACE reads through MiXCR, listing each CDR3 protein once. The top ten clones hold 4% to 5% of a sample with 65,000 to 90,000 distinct CDR3 sequences, roughly an eighth of them seen once. With respect to this clonotype: Its antigen is unidentified.

Sequenced: whole blood. V and J are TRBV19 and TRBJ2-3; no firm D call. The origin of this receptor is an adult who was a healthcare worker with PCR-confirmed SARS-CoV-2 infection or an uninfected control (not recorded which). The CDR3 loop is CASSRMMDTQYF. DNA for the CDR3: TGTGCCAGTAGTAGAATGATGGATACGCAGTATTTT.